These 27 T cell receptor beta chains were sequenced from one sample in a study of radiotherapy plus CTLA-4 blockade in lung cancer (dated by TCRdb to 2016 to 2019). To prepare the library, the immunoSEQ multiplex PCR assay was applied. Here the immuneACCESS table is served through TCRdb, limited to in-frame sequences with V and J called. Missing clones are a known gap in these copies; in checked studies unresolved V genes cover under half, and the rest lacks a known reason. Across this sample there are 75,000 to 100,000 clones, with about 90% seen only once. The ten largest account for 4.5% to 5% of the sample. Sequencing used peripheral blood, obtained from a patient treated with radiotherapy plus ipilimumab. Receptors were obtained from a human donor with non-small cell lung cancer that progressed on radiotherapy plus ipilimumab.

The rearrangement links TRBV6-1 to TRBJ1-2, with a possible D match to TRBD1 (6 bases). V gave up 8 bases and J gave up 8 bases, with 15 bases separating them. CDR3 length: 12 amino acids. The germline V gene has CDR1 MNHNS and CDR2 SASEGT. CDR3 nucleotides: TGTGCCAGCTATTCAGGGGTAGTAGGCTACACCTTC. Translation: CASYSGVVGYTF.

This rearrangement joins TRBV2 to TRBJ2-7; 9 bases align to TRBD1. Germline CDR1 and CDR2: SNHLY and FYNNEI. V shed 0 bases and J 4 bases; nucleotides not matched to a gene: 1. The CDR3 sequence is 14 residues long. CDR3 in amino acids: CASSEAGTGYEQYF. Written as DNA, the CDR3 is TGTGCCAGCAGTGAAGCCGGGACAGGGTACGAGCAGTACTTC.

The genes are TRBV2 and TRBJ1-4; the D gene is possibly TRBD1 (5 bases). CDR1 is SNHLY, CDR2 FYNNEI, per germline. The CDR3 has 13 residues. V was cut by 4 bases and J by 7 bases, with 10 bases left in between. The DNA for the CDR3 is TGTGCCAGCAGTGGGGGGGTCGGTGAAAAACTGTTTTTT. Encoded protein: CASSGGVGEKLFF.

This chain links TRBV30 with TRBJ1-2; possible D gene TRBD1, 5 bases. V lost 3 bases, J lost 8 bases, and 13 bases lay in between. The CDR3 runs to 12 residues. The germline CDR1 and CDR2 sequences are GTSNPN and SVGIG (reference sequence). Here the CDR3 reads CAWRGGVEGYTF. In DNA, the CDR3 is TGTGCCTGGAGGGGGGGGGTTGAGGGCTACACCTTC.

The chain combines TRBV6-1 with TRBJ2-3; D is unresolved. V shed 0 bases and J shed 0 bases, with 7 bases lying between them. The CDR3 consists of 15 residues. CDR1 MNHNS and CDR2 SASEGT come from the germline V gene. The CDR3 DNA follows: TGTGCCAGCAGTGAAGCGCGCCATAGCACAGATACGCAGTATTTT. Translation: CASSEARHSTDTQYF.

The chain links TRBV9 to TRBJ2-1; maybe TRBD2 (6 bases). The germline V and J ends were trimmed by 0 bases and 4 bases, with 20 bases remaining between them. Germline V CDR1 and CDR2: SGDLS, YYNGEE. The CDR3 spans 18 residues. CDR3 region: CASSVELGGVGVYNEQFF. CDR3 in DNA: TGTGCCAGCAGCGTAGAACTGGGGGGAGTTGGGGTTTACAATGAGCAGTTCTTC.

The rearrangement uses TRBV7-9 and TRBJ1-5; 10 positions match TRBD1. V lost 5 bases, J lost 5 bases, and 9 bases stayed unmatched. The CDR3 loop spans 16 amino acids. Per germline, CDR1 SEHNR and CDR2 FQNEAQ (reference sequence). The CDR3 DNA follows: TGTGCCAGCAGCGAATCTGGGACAGGGGAGGATCAGCCCCAGCATTTT. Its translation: CASSESGTGEDQPQHF. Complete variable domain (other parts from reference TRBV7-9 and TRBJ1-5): DTGVSQNPRHKITKRGQNVTFRCDPISEHNRLYWYRQTLGQGPEFLTYFQNEAQLEKSRLLSDRFSAERPKGSFSTLEIQRTEQGDSAMYLCASSESGTGEDQPQHFGDGTRLSIL.

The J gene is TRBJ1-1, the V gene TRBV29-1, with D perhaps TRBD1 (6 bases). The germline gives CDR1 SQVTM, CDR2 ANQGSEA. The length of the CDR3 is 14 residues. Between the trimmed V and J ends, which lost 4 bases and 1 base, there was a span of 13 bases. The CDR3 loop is CSVVLGAKNTEAFF. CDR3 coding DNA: TGCAGCGTTGTACTGGGGGCTAAGAACACTGAAGCTTTCTTT.

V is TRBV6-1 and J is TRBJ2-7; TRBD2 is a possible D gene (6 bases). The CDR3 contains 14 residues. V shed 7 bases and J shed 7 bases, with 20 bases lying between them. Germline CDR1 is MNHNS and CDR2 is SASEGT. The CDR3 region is CASNPGLSTGEQYF. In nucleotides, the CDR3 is TGTGCCAGCAATCCGGGACTTAGCACGGGTGAGCAGTACTTC.

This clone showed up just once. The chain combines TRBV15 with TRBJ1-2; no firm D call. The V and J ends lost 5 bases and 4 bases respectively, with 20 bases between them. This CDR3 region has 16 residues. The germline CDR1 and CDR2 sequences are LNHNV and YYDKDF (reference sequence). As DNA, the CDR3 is TGTGCCACCAGCCCCTCAGCCCATGCAACGCTCTATGGCTACACCTTC. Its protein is CATSPSAHATLYGYTF. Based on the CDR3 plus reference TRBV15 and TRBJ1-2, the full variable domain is DAMVIQNPRYQVTQFGKPVTLSCSQTLNHNVMYWYQQKSSQAPKLLFHYYDKDFNNEADTPDNFQSRRPNTSFCFLDIRSPGLGDTAMYLCATSPSAHATLYGYTFGSGTRLTVV.

CDR3 nucleotides: TGTGCCAGCAGCTTAATAACAGGGGAGTGGGCTTTCTTT. Amino acids: CASSLITGEWAFF. This chain links TRBV7-9 with TRBJ1-1, with 7 bases fitting TRBD1. The CDR3 totals 13 residues. V lost 2 bases and J lost 11; bases outside the gene matches: 8. Per germline, CDR1 SEHNR and CDR2 FQNEAQ (reference sequence). The full variable domain, rest sourced from reference TRBV7-9 and TRBJ1-1, is DTGVSQNPRHKITKRGQNVTFRCDPISEHNRLYWYRQTLGQGPEFLTYFQNEAQLEKSRLLSDRFSAERPKGSFSTLEIQRTEQGDSAMYLCASSLITGEWAFFGQGTRLTVV.

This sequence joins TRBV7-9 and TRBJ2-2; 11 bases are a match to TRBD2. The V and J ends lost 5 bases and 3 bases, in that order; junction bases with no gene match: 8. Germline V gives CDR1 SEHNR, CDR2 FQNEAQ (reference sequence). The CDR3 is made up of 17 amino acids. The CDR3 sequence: CASSRLAGNWDTGELFF. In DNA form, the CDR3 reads TGTGCCAGCAGCCGACTAGCGGGAAATTGGGACACCGGGGAGCTGTTTTTT.

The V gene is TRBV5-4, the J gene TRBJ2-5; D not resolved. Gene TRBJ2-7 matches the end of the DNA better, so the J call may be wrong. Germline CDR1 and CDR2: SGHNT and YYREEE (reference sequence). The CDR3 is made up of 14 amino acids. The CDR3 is CASSLGPETYEQYF. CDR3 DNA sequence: TGTGCCAGCAGCTTAGGACCCGAAACCTACGAGCAGTACTTC.

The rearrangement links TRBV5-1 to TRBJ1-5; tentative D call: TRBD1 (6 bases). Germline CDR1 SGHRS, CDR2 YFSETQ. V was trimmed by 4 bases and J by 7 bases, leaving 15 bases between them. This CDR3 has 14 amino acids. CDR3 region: CASSPEGGTQPQHF. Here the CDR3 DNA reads TGCGCCAGCAGCCCGGAGGGGGGCACGCAGCCCCAGCATTTT.

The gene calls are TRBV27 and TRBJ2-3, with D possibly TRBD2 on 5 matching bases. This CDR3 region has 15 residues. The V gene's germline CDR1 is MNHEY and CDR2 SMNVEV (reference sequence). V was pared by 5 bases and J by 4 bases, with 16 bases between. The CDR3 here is CASSPYLRAPDTQYF. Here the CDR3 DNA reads TGTGCCAGCAGTCCTTACTTGAGGGCACCAGATACGCAGTATTTT.

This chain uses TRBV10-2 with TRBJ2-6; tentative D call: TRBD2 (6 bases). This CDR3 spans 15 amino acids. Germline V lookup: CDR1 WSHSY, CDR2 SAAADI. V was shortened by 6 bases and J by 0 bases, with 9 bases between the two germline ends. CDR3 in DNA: TGCGCCAGCAGGGGACTCCTCTCTGGGGCCAACGTCCTGACTTTC. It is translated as CASRGLLSGANVLTF.

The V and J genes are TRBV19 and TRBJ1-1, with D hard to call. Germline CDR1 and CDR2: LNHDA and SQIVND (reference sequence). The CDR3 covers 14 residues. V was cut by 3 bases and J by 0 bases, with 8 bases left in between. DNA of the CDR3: TGTGCCAGTAGTATCGGGATTATGAACACTGAAGCTTTCTTT. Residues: CASSIGIMNTEAFF. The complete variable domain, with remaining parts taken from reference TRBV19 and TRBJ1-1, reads DGGITQSPKYLFRKEGQNVTLSCEQNLNHDAMYWYRQDPGQGLRLIYYSQIVNDFQKGDIAEGYSVSREKKESFPLTVTSAQKNPTAFYLCASSIGIMNTEAFFGQGTRLTVV.

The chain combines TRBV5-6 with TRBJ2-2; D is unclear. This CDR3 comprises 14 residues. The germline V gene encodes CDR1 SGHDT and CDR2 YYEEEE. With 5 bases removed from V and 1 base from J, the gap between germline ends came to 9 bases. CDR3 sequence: CASSFRLNTGELFF. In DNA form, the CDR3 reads TGTGCCAGCAGTTTTAGGCTGAACACCGGGGAGCTGTTTTTT.

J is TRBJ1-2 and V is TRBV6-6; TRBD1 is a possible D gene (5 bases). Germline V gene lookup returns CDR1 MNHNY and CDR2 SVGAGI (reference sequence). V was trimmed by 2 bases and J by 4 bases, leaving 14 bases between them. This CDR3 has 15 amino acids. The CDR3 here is CASSYRPGHFYGYTF. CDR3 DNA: TGTGCCAGCAGTTACAGGCCCGGACATTTCTATGGCTACACCTTC.

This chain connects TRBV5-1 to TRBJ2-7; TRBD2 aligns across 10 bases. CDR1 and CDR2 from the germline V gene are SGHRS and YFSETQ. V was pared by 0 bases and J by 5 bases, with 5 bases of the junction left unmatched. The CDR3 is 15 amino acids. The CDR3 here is CASSLGAGGSNEQYF. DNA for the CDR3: TGCGCCAGCAGCTTGGGAGCGGGAGGGTCTAACGAGCAGTACTTC.

Written as DNA, the CDR3 is TGTGCCAGTACCTATACCGGGGCCGGGGATGGCTACACCTTC. Amino acid sequence: CASTYTGAGDGYTF. The gene calls are TRBV19 and TRBJ1-2; weak D call: TRBD1 (5 bases). Trimming left V 7 bases short and J 6 bases short, with 18 bases between. The CDR3 covers 14 residues. Germline CDR1 is LNHDA and CDR2 is SQIVND (reference sequence).

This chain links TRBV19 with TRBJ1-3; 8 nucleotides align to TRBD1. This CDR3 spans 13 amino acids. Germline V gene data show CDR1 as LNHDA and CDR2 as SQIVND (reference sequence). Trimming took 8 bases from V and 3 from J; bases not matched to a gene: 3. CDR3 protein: CASQGAFGNTIYF. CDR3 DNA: TGTGCCAGTCAGGGGGCATTTGGAAACACCATATATTTT.

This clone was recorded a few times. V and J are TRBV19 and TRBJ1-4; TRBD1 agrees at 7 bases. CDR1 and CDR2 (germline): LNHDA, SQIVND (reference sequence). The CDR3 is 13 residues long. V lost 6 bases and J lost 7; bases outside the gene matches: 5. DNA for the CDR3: TGTGCCAGTAGCCGACAGGGTGGTGAAAAACTGTTTTTT. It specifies CASSRQGGEKLFF.

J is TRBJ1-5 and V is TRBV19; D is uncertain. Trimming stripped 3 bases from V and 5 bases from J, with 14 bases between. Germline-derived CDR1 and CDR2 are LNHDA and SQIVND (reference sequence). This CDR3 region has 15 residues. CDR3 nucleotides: TGTGCCAGTAGTATCCTGTCGGACGTGGATCAGCCCCAGCATTTT. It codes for CASSILSDVDQPQHF.

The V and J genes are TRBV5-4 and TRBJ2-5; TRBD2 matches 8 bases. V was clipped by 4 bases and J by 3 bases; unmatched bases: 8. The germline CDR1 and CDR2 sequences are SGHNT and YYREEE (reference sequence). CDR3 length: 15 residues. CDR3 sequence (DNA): TGTGCCAGCAGCCGGGGGGGGCAGGGGAAAGAGACCCAGTACTTC. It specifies CASSRGGQGKETQYF.

CDR3 in amino acids: CASGEGERGGFYEQYF. The CDR3 DNA sequence: TGTGCCAGCGGCGAAGGGGAAAGGGGCGGCTTCTACGAGCAGTACTTC. V usage is TRBV21-1 and J usage is TRBJ2-7; TRBD1, the D gene given by the table, was not confirmed from the DNA. TRBV21-1 is labeled a pseudogene. This CDR3 has 16 amino acids.

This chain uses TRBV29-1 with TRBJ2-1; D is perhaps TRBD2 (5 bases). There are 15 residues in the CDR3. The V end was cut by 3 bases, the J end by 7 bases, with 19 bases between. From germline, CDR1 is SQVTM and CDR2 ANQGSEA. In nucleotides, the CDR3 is TGCAGCGTTGAGTCACCGATGATTGGGAGTAATGAGCAGTTCTTC. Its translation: CSVESPMIGSNEQFF.